A selection of T cell receptor beta chains follows, all from one sample in a study of breast tumors, draining lymph nodes, adjacent tissues. TCRdb itself ran the multiplex PCR reads through MiXCR, one entry per CDR3 protein. The sample contains 70,000 to 85,000 distinct CDR3 sequences, approximately 19% of which appear only once. The sequencing input was axillary lymph node tissue. The receptors derive from a female donor with breast cancer. Some clones in this sample may be carry-over from other donors' samples. Both conserved end residues are part of each CDR3. The D gene is left open where the match is weak. Expanded clones get a size class; other rows say once, few or many, or leave the size out.

D,V,size,J,DNA,CDR3
-,TRBV4-1,-,TRBJ2-3,TGCGCCAGCAGCCAAGATTTCGGAGGCACAGATACGCAGTATTTT,CASSQDFGGTDTQYF
-,TRBV6-1,many,TRBJ2-7,TGTGCCAGCACAGAGACAGGAGTGAGCTACGAGCAGTACTTC,CASTETGVSYEQYF
-,TRBV3-2,-,TRBJ1-2,TGTGCCAGCAGCCAAGATATGGACAGGGTTAACTATGGCTACACCTTC,CASSQDMDRVNYGYTF
-,TRBV20-1,many,TRBJ2-7,TGCAGTGCCTTGGACAGTACCTACGAGCAGTACTTC,CSALDSTYEQYF
-,TRBV6-5,many,TRBJ1-5,TGTGCCAGCAGGGAAGTCGGGGCTCAGCCCCAGCATTTT,CASREVGAQPQHF
-,TRBV20-1,many,TRBJ2-1,TGCAGTGCTGGAGGACTGAATGAGCAGTTCTTC,CSAGGLNEQFF
-,TRBV30,-,TRBJ1-5,TGTGCCTGGGGTGTAATAGGGACTGACCAGCCCCAGCATTTT,CAWGVIGTDQPQHF
-,TRBV5-6,many,TRBJ2-7,TGTGCCAGCAGCGTGGGCAGTTACGAGCAGTACTTC,CASSVGSYEQYF
-,TRBV20-1,many,TRBJ2-3,TGCAGTATTCATCTGGAAACTAGCACAGATACGCAGTATTTT,CSIHLETSTDTQYF
-,TRBV24-1,many,TRBJ2-7,TGTGCCACCAGTGATTTGCAAGGGCGTCGCGGCAGGGACCTTTCCTACGAGCAGTACTTC,CATSDLQGRRGRDLSYEQYF
TRBD1,TRBV6-4,many,TRBJ2-7,TGTGCCAGCAGTGTCGGGACAGGGGGCAACTACGAGCAGTACTTC,CASSVGTGGNYEQYF
TRBD2,TRBV5-1,many,TRBJ2-1,TGCGCCAGCAGGGGCGGGGGGGCCCTGTTCAATGAGCAGTTCTTC,CASRGGGALFNEQFF
-,TRBV5-4,many,TRBJ1-2,TGTGCCAGCGGCGGAATTATGATTGGGGATGGCTACACCTTC,CASGGIMIGDGYTF
TRBD2,TRBV7-8,many,TRBJ2-1,TGTGCCAGCAGAGGGCTAGCGGGCTCCTACAATGAGCAGTTCTTC,CASRGLAGSYNEQFF
TRBD2,TRBV20-1,many,TRBJ2-7,TGCAGTGCTAGAGTCCCCCTGGCGGGGGACTACGAGCAGTACTTC,CSARVPLAGDYEQYF
-,TRBV5-1,-,TRBJ2-7,TGCGCCAGCAGCTTGGATGGGGGCTCCTACGAGCAGTACTTC,CASSLDGGSYEQYF
-,TRBV30,few,TRBJ2-7,TGTGCCTGGAGTCTGGGGGGAAACTACGAGCAGTACTTC,CAWSLGGNYEQYF
-,TRBV10-3,many,TRBJ1-2,TGTGCCATCAGACGACAGGAGAACTATGGCTACACCTTC,CAIRRQENYGYTF
-,TRBV12-3/TRBV12-4,many,TRBJ1-5,TGTGCCAGCAGCCGGACCCCCGAGCCCCAGCATTTT,CASSRTPEPQHF
-,TRBV27,many,TRBJ2-5,TGTGCCAGCACCCCACTCCAAGAGACCCAGTACTTC,CASTPLQETQYF
-,TRBV2,many,TRBJ1-4,TGTGCCAGCAGCATCGGGTCTTCTAAACTGTTTTTT,CASSIGSSKLFF
-,TRBV11-2,-,TRBJ1-2,TGTGCCAGCAGCTCAGTTCAGGACTATGGCTACACCTTC,CASSSVQDYGYTF
-,TRBV9,many,TRBJ2-5,TGTGCCAGCAGCGTAGCTCAGACCCCAGAGACCCAGTACTTC,CASSVAQTPETQYF
TRBD2,TRBV20-1,many,TRBJ2-7,TGCAGTGCTAGTCCGGTAGCGGGGGTCTACGAGCAGTACTTC,CSASPVAGVYEQYF
-,TRBV20-1,many,TRBJ2-1,TGCAGTGCTAGGGAGACTAAGCGAGGGGATGAGCAGTTCTTC,CSARETKRGDEQFF
-,TRBV27,-,TRBJ1-3,TGTGCCAGCAGGGCAACAGAGTTCTCTGGAAACACCATATATTTT,CASRATEFSGNTIYF
TRBD1,TRBV4-3,-,TRBJ1-5,TGCGCCAGCAGCCCGGGACAGGGAACAGATACGCAGCATTTT,CASSPGQGTDTQHF
-,TRBV28,many,TRBJ1-6,TGTGCCAGCACCAAGTCGGGGATCGACTCACCCCTCCACTTT,CASTKSGIDSPLHF
TRBD2,TRBV5-1,many,TRBJ2-1,TGCGCCAGCAGTGGGTCTAGCGGCAATTACAATGAGCAGTTCTTC,CASSGSSGNYNEQFF
TRBD2,TRBV5-1,many,TRBJ2-5,TGCGCCAGCAGCGGGGGTACTAGCGGAGAAGAGACCCAGTACTTC,CASSGGTSGEETQYF
-,TRBV9,-,TRBJ1-5,TGTGCTAGCAGCGTAGGACCGGATAGCAATCAGCCCCAGCATTTT,CASSVGPDSNQPQHF
-,TRBV19,-,TRBJ2-3,TGTGCCAGTAGTTCGGATCTCCCACTAACAGATACGCAGTATTTT,CASSSDLPLTDTQYF
-,TRBV20-1,many,TRBJ2-7,TGCAGTGCCAGCGTCTCCGGACGGCTGTCCTACGAGCAGTACTTC,CSASVSGRLSYEQYF
-,TRBV5-4,many,TRBJ2-2,TGTGCCAGCAGCTTACAAGGGGTTATCACCGGGGAGCTGTTTTTT,CASSLQGVITGELFF
-,TRBV5-4,many,TRBJ2-3,TGTGCCAGCAGCCCCGGACCCGATCCGAGCACAGATACGCAGTATTTT,CASSPGPDPSTDTQYF
TRBD2,TRBV7-9,-,TRBJ2-7,TGTGCCAGCAGCTTAGGGGCTAGCGGGGACTACGAGCAGTACTTC,CASSLGASGDYEQYF
-,TRBV6-4,few,TRBJ2-2,TGTGCCAGCAGTGAGAAAGCGGTCTACGCGAACACCGGGGAGCTGTTTTTT,CASSEKAVYANTGELFF
-,TRBV24-1,many,TRBJ2-5,TGTGCCACCAGTGACGTGCGGGACAGTCCTTTGGAGACCCAGTACTTC,CATSDVRDSPLETQYF
-,TRBV20-1,-,TRBJ1-6,TGCAGTGCTATGCCAGGAGCTTCCCCCCTCCACTTT,CSAMPGASPLHF
-,TRBV7-9,many,TRBJ1-5,TGTGCCAGCAGCTTGTCCAGTCAGCCCCAGCATTTT,CASSLSSQPQHF
TRBD2,TRBV2,many,TRBJ2-2,TGTGCCAGCAGTGGGGCTAGCGGGAGGGCCGGGGAGCTGTTTTTT,CASSGASGRAGELFF
-,TRBV4-2,many,TRBJ1-2,TGTGCCAGCAGCCAATTCAATCCCTCCTTCTATGGCTACACCTTC,CASSQFNPSFYGYTF
-,TRBV7-2,once,TRBJ1-6,TGTGCCAGCAGCTTACAGACGGGAATAGGTAATTCACCCCTCCACTTT,CASSLQTGIGNSPLHF
-,TRBV4-2,few,TRBJ1-3,TGTGCCAGCAGCCAAGGAGGTTGGACCGCCAACTCTGGAAACACCATATATTTT,CASSQGGWTANSGNTIYF
TRBD1,TRBV15,few,TRBJ2-3,TGTGCCACCAGCAGAGAGACAGGGGGGAAGGATACGCAGTATTTT,CATSRETGGKDTQYF
TRBD2,TRBV20-1,many,TRBJ2-3,TGCAGTGCTAGAGCGGGGGGGTTCACAGATACGCAGTATTTT,CSARAGGFTDTQYF
-,TRBV13,many,TRBJ2-1,TGTGCCAGCAGCTTAGCGGGAGAACGTTCCTACAATGAGCAGTTCTTC,CASSLAGERSYNEQFF
TRBD2,TRBV20-1,many,TRBJ2-3,TGCAGTGCCCGGCTAGCGGGAGAAGGAGATACGCAGTATTTT,CSARLAGEGDTQYF
-,TRBV27,many,TRBJ2-7,TGTGCCAGCAGATTTATGGGACGTCGGGACGGCGAGCAGTACTTC,CASRFMGRRDGEQYF
-,TRBV9,many,TRBJ2-5,TGTGCCAGCAGCTCAGGGGACTGGGGGGAGACCCAGTACTTC,CASSSGDWGETQYF
TRBD2,TRBV20-1,many,TRBJ2-4,TGCAGTGCTAGAGAGACTAGCGGGAGCTCCCGAAAAAACATTCAGTACTTC,CSARETSGSSRKNIQYF
-,TRBV28,few,TRBJ2-5,TGTGCCAGCATGCAGGGGTTAGAGACCCAGTACTTC,CASMQGLETQYF
-,TRBV18,few,TRBJ2-5,TGTGCCAGCTCATCGCCCGGGACCGCAATTCAAGAGACCCAGTACTTC,CASSSPGTAIQETQYF
-,TRBV20-1,many,TRBJ2-5,TGCAGTGCTAGAGATTTTGCTAGTAGGGAGACCCAGTACTTC,CSARDFASRETQYF
-,TRBV19,many,TRBJ2-5,TGTGCCAGTAGTATACACGGAGAGACCCAGTACTTC,CASSIHGETQYF
-,TRBV7-9,many,TRBJ1-4,TGTGCCAGCAGCTTGACCGCCCGTAATGAAAAACTGTTTTTT,CASSLTARNEKLFF
-,TRBV7-6,many,TRBJ1-5,TGTGCCAGCAGCTTAGGAGGACAGTATAGCAATCAGCCCCAGCATTTT,CASSLGGQYSNQPQHF
TRBD1,TRBV7-8,many,TRBJ1-2,TGTGCCAGCAGACCTGGACAGGGCGGTAGCTATGGCTACACCTTC,CASRPGQGGSYGYTF
TRBD2,TRBV7-2,many,TRBJ2-3,TGTGCCAGCAGCGGATTAGCGGGACTTTTTGATACGCAGTATTTT,CASSGLAGLFDTQYF